The 32 T cell receptor beta chains below were found in one sample sequenced in a study of neurological immune-mediated disorders. TCRdb analysed the 5' RACE reads with MiXCR anew, one entry per CDR3 protein. The sample holds roughly 90,000 distinct CDR3 sequences, roughly 3.5% seen once. The sequencing sample was made of PBMCs. Receptors were obtained from a woman between 45 and 65 years old with multiple sclerosis.

At least ten counts were recorded for this clonotype. The chain uses TRBV5-5 and TRBJ2-1; a possible D gene is TRBD2 (5 bases). The CDR3 sequence is 12 residues long. V lost 2 bases and J lost 9, with 9 bases in between. Germline CDR1 reads SGHKS; CDR2 reads YYEKEE (reference sequence). CDR3 DNA: TGTGCCAGCAGCTTAATCGGGATTGAGCAGTTCTTC. Protein: CASSLIGIEQFF.

There are many counts of this clonotype. This chain connects TRBV20-1 to TRBJ1-2, with 10 nucleotides matching TRBD1. This CDR3 has 9 residues. Per germline, CDR1 DFQATT and CDR2 SNEGSKA (reference sequence). V shed 6 bases, J shed 14 bases, and the junction held 3 bases outside the gene matches. The CDR3 spells CSARTGGTF. In DNA form, the CDR3 reads TGCAGTGCGAGGACAGGGGGGACCTTC.

This clonotype was counted at least ten times. The chain has TRBV27 and TRBJ1-2, with D hard to call. V lost 3 bases, J lost 4 bases, and 9 bases lay in between. Germline V gene lookup returns CDR1 MNHEY and CDR2 SMNVEV (reference sequence). The CDR3 length is 13 residues. CDR3 coding DNA: TGTGCCAGCAGTTTTGGAGGAAGCTATGGCTACACCTTC. Translating gives CASSFGGSYGYTF.

About this clonotype: A much larger clone is a single base away; this may be a read error. The chain uses TRBV12-3 or TRBV12-4 and TRBJ2-1; D remains ambiguous. The length of the CDR3 is 11 residues. The V gene lost 6 bases and the J gene lost 7 bases, with 7 bases spanning the gap. CDR3 in amino acids: CASSHLNEQFF. The CDR3 DNA follows: TGTGCCAGCAGCCATCTAAATGAGCAGTTCTTC.

This clonotype has at least ten counts. The V call is TRBV7-2, the J call TRBJ2-5; possibly TRBD2 for D (6 bases). Germline V gene lookup returns CDR1 SGHTA and CDR2 FQGNSA. The CDR3 is 15 amino acids. V gave up 5 bases and J gave up 1 base, with 14 bases separating them. In DNA, the CDR3 is TGTGCCAGCAGCCCATACCCTAGCGCCCAAGAGACCCAGTACTTC. It codes for CASSPYPSAQETQYF.

This clonotype was counted many times. The chain combines TRBV15 with TRBJ2-7; D unresolved. Looked up from germline, CDR1 is LNHNV and CDR2 is YYDKDF (reference sequence). Trimming took 3 bases from V and 6 from J, leaving 12 bases between them. CDR3 length equals 13 residues. The CDR3 coding sequence is TGTGCCACCAGCAGTGCCCTGGGATCCGAGCAGTACTTC. It yields the protein CATSSALGSEQYF.

The sample holds a few counts of this clonotype. A much larger clone lies one base from this, so it may be a read error. V and J are TRBV6-5 and TRBJ2-1; no clear D. The CDR3 is 13 residues long. CDR1 is MNHEY, CDR2 SVGAGI, per germline. The V and J ends lost 6 bases and 3 bases respectively, with 9 bases between them. CDR3 bases: TGTGCCAGCAGGGGCGTCTACTACAATGAGCAGTTCTTC. It is translated as CASRGVYYNEQFF.

This clonotype came up many times. The chain recombines TRBV11-2 with TRBJ1-2; D is possibly TRBD1 (5 bases). Trimming took 1 base from V and 7 from J, leaving 7 bases between them. Germline lookup yields CDR1 SGHAT and CDR2 FQNNGV. The CDR3 covers 12 residues. The CDR3 DNA follows: TGTGCCAGCAGCTTAGCCGGGGGTGGCTACACCTTC. Amino acids: CASSLAGGGYTF.

A remark on this clonotype: The junction shows a germline mismatch at one end, possibly a read error. The V gene is TRBV3-1, the J gene TRBJ2-1; 8 bases align to TRBD1. Per germline, CDR1 LGHDT and CDR2 YNNKEL (reference sequence). This CDR3 comprises 15 residues. The CDR3 DNA is TGTGCCAGCAGCCATGACAGGGGCCCGAACAATGCGCAGTTCTTC. Its translation: CASSHDRGPNNAQFF.

This clonotype was counted at least ten times. The chain recombines TRBV7-6 with TRBJ2-7; 9 bases line up with TRBD1. The germline CDR1 and CDR2 sequences are SGHVS and FNYEAQ. V lost 2 bases, J lost 0 bases, and 2 bases stayed unmatched. The CDR3 is 15 amino acids. CDR3 region: CASSLTGGYSYEQYF. In nucleotides, the CDR3 is TGTGCCAGCAGCTTAACAGGGGGCTACTCCTACGAGCAGTACTTC.

The chain employs TRBV9 and TRBJ1-3; 7 positions match TRBD1. The CDR3 is 15 residues long. The trim removed 4 bases at V and 1 base at J, leaving 5 bases unmatched. Germline V gives CDR1 SGDLS, CDR2 YYNGEE. CDR3 loop: CASSLSTGSGNTIYF. The CDR3 region has the DNA TGTGCCAGCAGCCTCTCGACAGGGTCTGGAAACACCATATATTTT.

This clonotype was seen repeatedly, ten times or more. This rearrangement joins TRBV7-2 to TRBJ2-3, with 9 bases fitting TRBD2. CDR3 length equals 17 residues. With V trimmed by 5 bases and J by 5 bases, 14 bases remained unmatched. CDR1 is SGHTA, CDR2 FQGNSA, per germline. The CDR3 DNA reads as TGTGCCAGCAGCCCCGTCCGGCGGGGGGGCTTTAAAGATACGCAGTATTTT. Amino acids: CASSPVRRGGFKDTQYF.

This clonotype was observed at least ten times. The chain employs TRBV20-1 and TRBJ1-5, with unresolved D. V was shortened by 6 bases and J by 0 bases, with 12 bases between the two germline ends. This CDR3 region has 14 residues. Germline values: CDR1 DFQATT, CDR2 SNEGSKA (reference sequence). The CDR3 sequence is CSAIDRSSNQPQHF. The CDR3 region has the DNA TGCAGTGCCATTGATAGGTCTAGCAATCAGCCCCAGCATTTT.

This clonotype has a handful of counts. This clone may be a read error of a much larger clone one base away. This chain links TRBV20-1 with TRBJ1-1; 7 nucleotides align to TRBD1. Germline-derived CDR1 and CDR2 are DFQATT and SNEGSKA (reference sequence). The V gene end was trimmed by 7 bases and the J gene end by 5 bases; junction bases not matched to a gene: 10. The CDR3 is 13 residues long. CDR3 in DNA: TGCAGTGATAGGGCAGGGGGAAGGACTGAAGCTTTCTTT. It codes for CSDRAGGRTEAFF.

As for this clonotype: The germline gene is not matched at one end of the junction; a read error may be the cause. The chain links TRBV14 to TRBJ2-1; D not resolved. The CDR3 length is 14 residues. CDR1 and CDR2 (germline): SGHDN, FVKESK. The CDR3 DNA follows: TGTGCCAGTAGCCAAGCCAAAGGATACAATGAGCAGTTCTTC. Translation gives CASSQAKGYNEQFF.

This clonotype was seen many times. The rearrangement joins TRBV5-1 to TRBJ2-7, with a possible D match to TRBD1 (6 bases). V lost 0 bases, J lost 5 bases, and 9 bases lay in between. CDR3 length equals 13 residues. Germline CDR1 and CDR2: SGHRS and YFSETQ. This CDR3 reads CASSLGQDDEQYF. The CDR3 nucleotides read TGCGCCAGCAGCTTGGGACAGGACGACGAGCAGTACTTC.

This clonotype was observed at least ten times. The genes are TRBV20-1 and TRBJ1-1, with no clear D. V dropped 0 bases and J dropped 2 bases, with 10 bases sitting between them. CDR1 is DFQATT, CDR2 SNEGSKA, per germline (reference sequence). The CDR3 covers 14 residues. The CDR3 nucleotides read TGCAGTGCTAGAGATGACGGAAAAAACACTGAAGCTTTCTTT. This sequence encodes CSARDDGKNTEAFF.

This clonotype was recorded at least ten times. J is TRBJ2-7 and V is TRBV9; 8 bases fit TRBD1. Germline-derived CDR1 and CDR2 are SGDLS and YYNGEE. This CDR3 is 14 amino acids long. Trimming cost V 4 bases and J 5 bases; bases outside gene matches: 8. The CDR3 reads CASSKDRELDEQYF. CDR3 DNA sequence: TGTGCCAGCAGCAAGGACAGGGAGCTGGACGAGCAGTACTTC.

Ten or more counts support this clonotype. This chain connects TRBV28 to TRBJ2-1; 7 bases match TRBD1. This CDR3 is built from 16 residues. Germline V gene data show CDR1 as MDHEN and CDR2 as SYDVKM. V shed 7 bases and J 0 bases; nucleotides not matched to a gene: 9. The CDR3 reads CASNSLGGSSYNEQFF. In nucleotides, the CDR3 is TGTGCCAGCAATTCCCTAGGGGGCAGCTCCTACAATGAGCAGTTCTTC.

This clonotype showed up many times. The chain is built from TRBV11-2 and TRBJ1-2; possible D gene TRBD1, 5 bases. This CDR3 contains 14 residues. The V end was cut by 3 bases, the J end by 2 bases, with 10 bases between. In germline, CDR1 is SGHAT, CDR2 FQNNGV. The CDR3 DNA follows: TGTGCCAGCAGCTTTTGGGACGGAAACTATGGCTACACCTTC. It codes for CASSFWDGNYGYTF.

This chain uses TRBV3-1 with TRBJ2-2; D is unresolved. Trimming cost V 5 bases and J 6 bases, with 10 bases left between them. The CDR3 consists of 13 residues. CDR1 LGHDT and CDR2 YNNKEL come from the germline V gene (reference sequence). The CDR3 bases are TGTGCCAGCAGCACGGTTTGGGCCGGGGAGCTGTTTTTT. Its protein is CASSTVWAGELFF.

This clonotype was observed many times. The chain joins TRBV27 to TRBJ2-2; TRBD1 is a possible D gene (5 bases). Deletions cut 5 bases from V and 3 bases from J, with 16 bases between. This CDR3 has 16 residues. Germline V CDR1 and CDR2: MNHEY, SMNVEV (reference sequence). CDR3 bases: TGTGCCAGCAGTCCACGTGGGGCTTCGTACACCGGGGAGCTGTTTTTT. Translated, it gives CASSPRGASYTGELFF.

In its sample, this clonotype was seen many times. In nucleotides, the CDR3 is TGTGCCACCCGGGACAGGGGGGAGAACACTGAAGCTTTCTTT. Translation: CATRDRGENTEAFF. The V and J genes are TRBV7-9 and TRBJ1-1; 11 bases map to TRBD1. The germline gives CDR1 SEHNR, CDR2 FQNEAQ (reference sequence). There are 14 residues in the CDR3. After removal of 10 bases from V and 1 base from J, the junction contained 5 bases not matched to a gene.

This clonotype showed up many times. The chain employs TRBV20-1 and TRBJ2-2; TRBD2 aligns across 8 bases. V was clipped by 3 bases and J by 6 bases; unmatched bases: 6. Germline loops: CDR1 DFQATT, CDR2 SNEGSKA (reference sequence). The CDR3 consists of 14 residues. The CDR3 spells CSASSGGVAGELFF. The DNA of the CDR3 is TGCAGTGCTAGTTCCGGGGGGGTGGCCGGGGAGCTGTTTTTT.

This clonotype was recorded at least ten times. The chain joins TRBV5-1 to TRBJ1-3; possibly TRBD1 for D (6 bases). The CDR3 covers 14 residues. Trimming shortened V by 5 bases and J by 2 bases, and 11 bases separated the two germline ends. The germline gives CDR1 SGHRS, CDR2 YFSETQ. CDR3 sequence: CASRGGSTGNTIYF. For the CDR3, the DNA is TGCGCCAGCAGGGGGGGCAGCACTGGAAACACCATATATTTT.

This clonotype was counted ten times or more. J is TRBJ2-1 and V is TRBV20-1, with 9 bases matching TRBD1. The CDR3 loop spans 14 amino acids. V was pared by 6 bases and J by 4 bases, with 7 bases of the junction left unmatched. Germline loops: CDR1 DFQATT, CDR2 SNEGSKA (reference sequence). CDR3 DNA: TGCAGTGCGAGGGACAGGGTTGTTTACAATGAGCAGTTCTTC. It yields the protein CSARDRVVYNEQFF.

This clonotype has only a few counts. The chain employs TRBV9 and TRBJ2-1; either TRBD1 or TRBD2 may fit D (6 bases each). Between the trimmed V and J ends, which lost 0 bases and 5 bases, there was a span of 9 bases. The CDR3 spans 14 residues. In germline, CDR1 is SGDLS, CDR2 YYNGEE. DNA of the CDR3: TGTGCCAGCAGCGTAGACGGGGGCCACAATGAGCAGTTCTTC. Translated, it gives CASSVDGGHNEQFF.

This rearrangement joins TRBV20-1 to TRBJ1-4; D might be TRBD1 (6 bases). From germline, CDR1 is DFQATT and CDR2 SNEGSKA (reference sequence). The ends were cut back, 1 base at V and 4 bases at J, with 16 bases in the middle. The CDR3 sequence is 16 residues long. In DNA, the CDR3 is TGCAGTGCTAGAGTGGTAGGGGGGGGAAATAATGAAAAACTGTTTTTT. This translates into CSARVVGGGNNEKLFF.

The V call is TRBV11-2, the J call TRBJ2-3; 7 positions agree with TRBD1. The V segment lost 3 bases and the J segment 2 bases; nucleotides outside the gene matches: 8. The CDR3 is 16 residues long. Germline lookup yields CDR1 SGHAT and CDR2 FQNNGV. This chain's CDR3 is CASSFPRTGHTDTQYF. In nucleotides, the CDR3 is TGTGCCAGCAGCTTCCCTCGGACAGGCCACACAGATACGCAGTATTTT.

This clonotype was counted many times. The V gene is TRBV7-8, the J gene TRBJ2-7; the D is unclear. The CDR3 has 13 residues. Germline CDR1 reads SGHVS; CDR2 reads FQNEAQ. Trimming took 1 base from V and 2 from J, leaving 6 bases between them. In DNA, the CDR3 is TGTGCCAGCAGCTTAGACCTTCCCTACGAGCAGTACTTC. Translation gives CASSLDLPYEQYF.

This clonotype was seen many times. J is TRBJ2-2 and V is TRBV5-1, with D hard to call. Germline CDR1 is SGHRS and CDR2 is YFSETQ. The CDR3 runs to 14 residues. Trimming shortened V by 0 bases and J by 4 bases, and 7 bases separated the two germline ends. The CDR3 loop reads CASSLGSGTGELFF. In nucleotides, the CDR3 is TGCGCCAGCAGCTTGGGGTCAGGCACCGGGGAGCTGTTTTTT. Combining the CDR3 with reference TRBV5-1 and TRBJ2-2 gives the whole variable domain KAGVTQTPRYLIKTRGQQVTLSCSPISGHRSVSWYQQTPGQGLQFLFEYFSETQRNKGNFPGRFSGRQFSNSRSEMNVSTLELGDSALYLCASSLGSGTGELFFGEGSRLTVL.

This clonotype has ten or more counts. V is TRBV14 and J is TRBJ2-5; D unresolved. The CDR3 extends over 13 amino acids. V lost 1 base and J 5 bases, leaving 8 bases between the germline ends. Germline V CDR1 and CDR2: SGHDN, FVKESK. CDR3 DNA: TGTGCCAGCAGCCAAGTGTCTTTGGAGACCCAGTACTTC. Translation: CASSQVSLETQYF.